The present entry profiles one T cell receptor beta chain with its context. This specimen comes from a study of blood T cell repertoires in COVID-19. For the study at large: Sites across the United States, Italy and Spain contributed samples from acute and convalescent COVID-19. PBMCs, B-cell-depleted T cells, or T cells provided the cDNA or gDNA that made up the material.

Methods used by the authors: The authors estimated nucleated cell counts from reference gene primer amplification. The method was immunoSEQ multiplex PCR; TCRdb's version includes in-frame clones alone and lacks a portion of them. V and J calls and clone size are given by that table; D and trimming were obtained from the DNA. Among 90,000 to 150,000 clones listed, 79% were seen once. The CDR3 loop spans 14 amino acids. With V trimmed by 6 bases and J by 2 bases, 9 bases remained unmatched. CDR1 and CDR2 from the germline V gene are SQVTM and ANQGSEA. J is TRBJ1-2 and V is TRBV29-1, with TRBD1 identical over 7 bases. Sequencing was performed on peripheral blood. The source is a woman older than 75 with acute or convalescent COVID-19. Written as DNA, the CDR3 is TGCAGCGTCCAAGACAGGGCTGGGAACTATGGCTACACCTTC. This translates into CSVQDRAGNYGYTF.